This passage covers 9 T cell receptor beta chains from one sample sequenced in a study of T cells after yellow fever vaccination. TCRdb re-analysed the 5' RACE reads in MiXCR, keeping a single row per CDR3 protein. The sample consists of approximately 300,000 distinct CDR3 sequences, 6.8% of them appearing once. The source material was PBMCs, sampled around 45 days after the first yellow fever vaccination. These receptors were taken from a man between 18 and 35 years old who received the YFV17D yellow fever vaccine.

In its sample, this clonotype was seen a few times. V gene TRBV7-9 combines with J gene TRBJ1-2; D is ambiguous. Germline-derived CDR1 and CDR2 are SEHNR and FQNEAQ (reference sequence). V shed 1 base and J shed 5 bases, with 14 bases lying between them. The CDR3 runs 15 residues. CDR3 sequence reads: CASSLVTRLDYGYTF. CDR3 in DNA: TGTGCCAGCAGCTTAGTCACGAGGTTGGATTATGGCTACACCTTC.

The sample holds a few counts of this clonotype. This chain links TRBV5-1 with TRBJ2-3; D gene uncertain. There are 15 residues in the CDR3. CDR1 is SGHRS and CDR2 is YFSETQ in the germline V gene. Trimming removed 0 bases at V and 0 bases at J, with 8 bases between. The CDR3 DNA is TGCGCCAGCAGCTTGGGGCAGCTCAGCACAGATACGCAGTATTTT. This sequence encodes CASSLGQLSTDTQYF. Using reference TRBV5-1 and TRBJ2-3 for the parts outside the CDR3, the full variable domain is KAGVTQTPRYLIKTRGQQVTLSCSPISGHRSVSWYQQTPGQGLQFLFEYFSETQRNKGNFPGRFSGRQFSNSRSEMNVSTLELGDSALYLCASSLGQLSTDTQYFGPGTRLTVL.

This clonotype was counted a few times. J is TRBJ2-7 and V is TRBV6-2 or TRBV6-3; D is possibly TRBD1 (5 bases). The CDR3 loop spans 13 amino acids. CDR1 and CDR2 (germline): MNHEY, SVGEGT. V lost 8 bases and J 1 base, leaving 12 bases between the germline ends. Written as DNA, the CDR3 is TGTGCCAGCGGCTCGACAGTTTCCTACGAGCAGTACGTC. This encodes CASGSTVSYEQYV.

This clonotype came up a few times. The chain links TRBV5-1 to TRBJ2-7; 8 bases are a match to TRBD1. Germline V gene data show CDR1 as SGHRS and CDR2 as YFSETQ. V gave up 2 bases and J gave up 6 bases; unmatched junction bases: 10. The CDR3 has 15 amino acids. CDR3 sequence reads: CASSLAITGGGEQYF. CDR3 nucleotides: TGCGCCAGCAGCTTAGCTATTACAGGGGGAGGCGAGCAGTACTTC.

This chain connects TRBV7-3 to TRBJ2-1; TRBD1 aligns across 9 bases. The CDR3 length is 12 residues. Germline CDR1 SGHTA, CDR2 FQGTGA. V lost 10 bases to trimming and J lost 7 bases; unmatched junction nucleotides: 5. The CDR3 DNA is TGTGCCAACAGGGGGACAGGGAATGAGCAGTTCTTC. Its translation is CANRGTGNEQFF.

V gene TRBV5-1 combines with J gene TRBJ2-1; a possible D gene is TRBD2 (5 bases). CDR1 and CDR2 (germline): SGHRS, YFSETQ. The V end was cut by 0 bases, the J end by 5 bases, with 12 bases between. The CDR3 is made up of 15 amino acids. This CDR3 is CASSLGGLGNNEQFF. DNA of the CDR3: TGCGCCAGCAGCTTGGGTGGACTGGGTAACAATGAGCAGTTCTTC.

This clonotype showed up just a few times. CDR3 in DNA: TGTGCCAGCAGTTCCTCTCCCGGGACACCCTACGAGCAGTACTTC. Its translation is CASSSSPGTPYEQYF. The rearrangement joins TRBV12-3 or TRBV12-4 to TRBJ2-7; D perhaps matches TRBD1 (6 bases). CDR3 length: 15 amino acids. Trimming removed 4 bases at V and 2 bases at J, with 15 bases between.

This chain links TRBV6-2 or TRBV6-3 with TRBJ1-6; D gene uncertain. V was trimmed by 3 bases and J by 9 bases, leaving 18 bases between them. The length of the CDR3 is 16 residues. Germline loops: CDR1 MNHEY, CDR2 SVGEGT. The chain's CDR3 is CASSYSAGGSGSPLHF. CDR3 sequence (DNA): TGTGCCAGCAGTTATTCGGCAGGCGGTAGCGGTTCACCCCTCCACTTT.

In nucleotides, the CDR3 is TGCAGTGCTAGAGACCAGCGGGGCTTCACCGGGGAGCTGTTTTTT. Translation: CSARDQRGFTGELFF. The chain joins TRBV20-1 to TRBJ2-2; 7 nucleotides agree with TRBD2. The germline CDR1 and CDR2 sequences are DFQATT and SNEGSKA (reference sequence). The J segment lost 4 bases and the V segment lost 0 bases, leaving 5 bases of the junction unmatched. The CDR3 has 15 residues.